The sequence of this T cell receptor beta chain was determined in a study of blood T cell repertoires in COVID-19. The wider study: Some COVID-19 samples were acute and others convalescent; all came from the United States, Italy and Spain.

Seattle-derived patients entered the study during active infection and were followed longitudinally. Authors' methods: How many nucleated cells were present was estimated from reference gene primer amplification. This table comes from immunoSEQ multiplex PCR, and its TCRdb copy is limited to in-frame clones, with some not included. The D gene and trimming were derived from the DNA, and the V and J assignments and clone size from that table. Among 350,000 to 400,000 clones, approximately 86% were seen once, and the ten largest hold 7.1%. Material for sequencing was peripheral blood. The sequence was collected from a woman in her sixties with COVID-19, enrolled during active disease.

CDR3 in amino acids: CASSLEGARVGYTF. CDR3 nucleotide sequence: TGTGCCAGCAGCTTAGAGGGCGCGAGGGTTGGCTACACCTTC. This chain links TRBV7-9 with TRBJ1-2; D is unresolved. Germline assignment: CDR1 SEHNR and CDR2 FQNEAQ (reference sequence). The CDR3 loop spans 14 amino acids. The V end lost 1 base, the J end lost 7 bases, and 13 bases lay between the germline ends.